This entry is about one T cell receptor beta chain. Its specificity is unknown. Repertoires were generated with immunoSEQ multiplex PCR, while TCRdb's copy carries only in-frame clones and drops some. The repertoire holds about 40,000 clones, with 80% as singletons. This sample's time point: week 11, during vaccination. What each vaccine dose contained was 300 ug of mutant IDH1 20-mer peptide, accompanied by topical imiquimod. Donor diagnoses consisted of new WHO grade 3 or 4 IDH1-mutant, ATRX-lost astrocytomas. These data belong to a study of a mutant IDH1 vaccine in newly diagnosed glioma. On the study more broadly: Patients under treatment included about 60% males and roughly 40% females and had a mean age of 40.4 years. Patients were pretreated with radiotherapy, temozolomide, or both, mostly both. Study-wide points: The vaccine induced immune responses, and these occurred in more than 80% of patients.

CDR1 LNHNV and CDR2 YYDKDF come from the germline V gene (reference sequence). V was pared by 1 base and J by 8 bases, with 24 bases between. This CDR3 region has 18 residues. This material consisted of peripheral blood mononuclear cells (PBMCs), taken from a glioma patient whose treatment included an IDH1 peptide vaccine. The sequence came from a woman between 25 and 40 years old with glioma. Some clones in this sample may be carry-over from other donors' samples. The gene calls are TRBV15 and TRBJ2-1; perhaps TRBD1 as D (9 bases). The CDR3 nucleotides read TGTGCCACCAGCAGAGGGGACAGGGCCGGGAGGGCACGATATGAGCAGTTCTTC. This sequence encodes CATSRGDRAGRARYEQFF. The entire variable domain, with the rest obtained from reference TRBV15 and TRBJ2-1, is as follows: DAMVIQNPRYQVTQFGKPVTLSCSQTLNHNVMYWYQQKSSQAPKLLFHYYDKDFNNEADTPDNFQSRRPNTSFCFLDIRSPGLGDTAMYLCATSRGDRAGRARYEQFFGPGTRLTVL.